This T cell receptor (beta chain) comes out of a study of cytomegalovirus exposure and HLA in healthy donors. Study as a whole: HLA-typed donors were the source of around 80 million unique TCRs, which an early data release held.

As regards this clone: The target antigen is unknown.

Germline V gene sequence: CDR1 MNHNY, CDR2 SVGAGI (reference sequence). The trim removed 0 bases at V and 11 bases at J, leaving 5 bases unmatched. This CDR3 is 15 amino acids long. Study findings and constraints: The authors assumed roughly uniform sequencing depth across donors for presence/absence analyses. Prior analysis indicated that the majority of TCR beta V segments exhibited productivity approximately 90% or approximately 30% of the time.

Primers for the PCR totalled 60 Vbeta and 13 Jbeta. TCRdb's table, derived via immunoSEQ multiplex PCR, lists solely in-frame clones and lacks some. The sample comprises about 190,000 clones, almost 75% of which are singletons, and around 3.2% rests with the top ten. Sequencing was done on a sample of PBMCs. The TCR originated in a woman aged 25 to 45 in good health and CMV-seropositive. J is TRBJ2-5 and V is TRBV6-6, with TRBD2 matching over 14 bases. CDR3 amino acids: CASSYSGLAGEEQYF. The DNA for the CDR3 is TGTGCCAGCAGTTACTCGGGACTAGCGGGAGAAGAGCAGTACTTC.